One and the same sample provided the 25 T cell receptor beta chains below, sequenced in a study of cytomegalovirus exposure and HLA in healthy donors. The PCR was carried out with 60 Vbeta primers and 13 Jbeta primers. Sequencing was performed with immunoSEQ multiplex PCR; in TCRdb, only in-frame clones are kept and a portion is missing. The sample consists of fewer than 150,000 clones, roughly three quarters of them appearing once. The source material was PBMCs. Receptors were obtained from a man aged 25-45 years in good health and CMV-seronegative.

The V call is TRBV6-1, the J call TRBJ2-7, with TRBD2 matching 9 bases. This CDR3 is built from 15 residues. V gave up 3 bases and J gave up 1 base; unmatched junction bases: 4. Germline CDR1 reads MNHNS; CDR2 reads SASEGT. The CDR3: CASSDRTSASYEQYF. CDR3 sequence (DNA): TGTGCCAGCAGTGATAGGACTAGCGCTTCCTACGAGCAGTACTTC.

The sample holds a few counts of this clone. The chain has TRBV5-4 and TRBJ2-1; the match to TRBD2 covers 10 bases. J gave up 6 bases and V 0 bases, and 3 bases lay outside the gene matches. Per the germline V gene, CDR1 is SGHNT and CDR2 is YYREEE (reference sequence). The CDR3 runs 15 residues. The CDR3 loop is CASSLASGSRNEQFF. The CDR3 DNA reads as TGTGCCAGCAGCTTGGCTAGCGGGAGTCGCAATGAGCAGTTCTTC.

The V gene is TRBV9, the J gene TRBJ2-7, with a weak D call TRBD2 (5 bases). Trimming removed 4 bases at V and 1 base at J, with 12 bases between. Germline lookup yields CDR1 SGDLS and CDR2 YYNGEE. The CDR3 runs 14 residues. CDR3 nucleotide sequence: TGTGCCAGCAGCCCCAGGACTGATTCCTACGAGCAGTACTTC. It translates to CASSPRTDSYEQYF. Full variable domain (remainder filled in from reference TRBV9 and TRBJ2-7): DSGVTQTPKHLITATGQRVTLRCSPRSGDLSVYWYQQSLDQGLQFLIQYYNGEERAKGNILERFSAQQFPDLHSELNLSSLELGDSALYFCASSPRTDSYEQYFGPGTRLTVT.

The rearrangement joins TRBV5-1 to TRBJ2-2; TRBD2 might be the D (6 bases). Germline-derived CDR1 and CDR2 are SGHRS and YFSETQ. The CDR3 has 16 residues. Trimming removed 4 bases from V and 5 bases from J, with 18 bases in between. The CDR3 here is CASSIAPVGGTGELFF. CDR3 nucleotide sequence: TGCGCCAGCAGCATCGCCCCGGTGGGGGGAACCGGGGAGCTGTTTTTT.

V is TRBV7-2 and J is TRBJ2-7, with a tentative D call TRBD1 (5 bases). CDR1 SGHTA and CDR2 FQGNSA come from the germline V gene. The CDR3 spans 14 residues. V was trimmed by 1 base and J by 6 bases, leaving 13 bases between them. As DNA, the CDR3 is TGTGCCAGCAGCTTAGGACAGACGTCCAGCGAGCAGTACTTC. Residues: CASSLGQTSSEQYF.

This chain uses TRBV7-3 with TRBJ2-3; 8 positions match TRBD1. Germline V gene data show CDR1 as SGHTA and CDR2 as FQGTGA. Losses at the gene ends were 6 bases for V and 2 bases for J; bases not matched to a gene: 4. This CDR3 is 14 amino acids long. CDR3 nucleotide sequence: TGTGCCAGCAGTTGGACAGGGACCACAGATACGCAGTATTTT. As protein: CASSWTGTTDTQYF.

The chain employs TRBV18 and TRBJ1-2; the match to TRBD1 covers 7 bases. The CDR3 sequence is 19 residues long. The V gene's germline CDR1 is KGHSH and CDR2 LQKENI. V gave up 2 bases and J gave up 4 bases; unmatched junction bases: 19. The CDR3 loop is CASSPRQGGLTIRSYGYTF. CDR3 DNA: TGTGCCAGCTCACCAAGACAGGGAGGACTTACGATTCGGAGCTATGGCTACACCTTC.

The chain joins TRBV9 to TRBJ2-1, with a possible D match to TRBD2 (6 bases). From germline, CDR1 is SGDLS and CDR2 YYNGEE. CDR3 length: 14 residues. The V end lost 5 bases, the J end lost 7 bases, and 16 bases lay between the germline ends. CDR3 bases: TGTGCCAGCAGTCCGAGGAGGGCGGGTAATGAGCAGTTCTTC. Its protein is CASSPRRAGNEQFF.

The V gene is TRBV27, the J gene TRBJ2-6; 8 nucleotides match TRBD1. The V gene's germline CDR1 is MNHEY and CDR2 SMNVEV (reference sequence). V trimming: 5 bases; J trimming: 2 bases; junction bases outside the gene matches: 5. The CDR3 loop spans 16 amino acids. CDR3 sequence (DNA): TGTGCCAGCAGTCCGGACAGGGCGCCTGGGGCCAACGTCCTGACTTTC. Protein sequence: CASSPDRAPGANVLTF. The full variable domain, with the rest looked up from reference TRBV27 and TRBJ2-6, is EAQVTQNPRYLITVTGKKLTVTCSQNMNHEYMSWYRQDPGLGLRQIYYSMNVEVTDKGDVPEGYKVSRKEKRNFPLILESPSPNQTSLYFCASSPDRAPGANVLTFGAGSRLTVL.

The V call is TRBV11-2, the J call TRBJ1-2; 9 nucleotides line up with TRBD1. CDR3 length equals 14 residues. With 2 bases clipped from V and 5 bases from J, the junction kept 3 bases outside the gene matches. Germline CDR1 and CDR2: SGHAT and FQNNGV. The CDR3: CASSLTGTGYGYTF. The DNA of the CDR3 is TGTGCCAGCAGCTTAACCGGGACAGGGTATGGCTACACCTTC.

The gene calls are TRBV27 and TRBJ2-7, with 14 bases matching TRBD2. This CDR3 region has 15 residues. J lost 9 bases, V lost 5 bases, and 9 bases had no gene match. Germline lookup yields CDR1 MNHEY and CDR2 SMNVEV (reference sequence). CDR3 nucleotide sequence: TGTGCCAGCAGTCACTTCGGGACTAGCGGGGGCGGGCAGTACTTC. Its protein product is CASSHFGTSGGGQYF.

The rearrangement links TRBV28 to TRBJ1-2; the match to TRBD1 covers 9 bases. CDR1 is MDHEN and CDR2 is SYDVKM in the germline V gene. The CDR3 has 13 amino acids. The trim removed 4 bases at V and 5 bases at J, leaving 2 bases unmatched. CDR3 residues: CASSSGQGYGYTF. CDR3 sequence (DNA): TGTGCCAGCAGTTCGGGACAGGGTTATGGCTACACCTTC.

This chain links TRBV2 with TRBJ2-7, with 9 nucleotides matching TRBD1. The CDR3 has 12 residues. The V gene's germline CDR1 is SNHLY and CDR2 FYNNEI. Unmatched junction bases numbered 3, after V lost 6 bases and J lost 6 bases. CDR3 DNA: TGTGCCAGCAGATACAGGGGGCCCGAGCAGTACTTC. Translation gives CASRYRGPEQYF.

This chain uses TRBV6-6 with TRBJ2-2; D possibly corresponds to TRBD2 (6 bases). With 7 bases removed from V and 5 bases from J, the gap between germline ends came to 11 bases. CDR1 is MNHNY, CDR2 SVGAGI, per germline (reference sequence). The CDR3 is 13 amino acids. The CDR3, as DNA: TGTGCCAGCAAAGGAGGGGTTACCGGGGAGCTGTTTTTT. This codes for CASKGGVTGELFF.

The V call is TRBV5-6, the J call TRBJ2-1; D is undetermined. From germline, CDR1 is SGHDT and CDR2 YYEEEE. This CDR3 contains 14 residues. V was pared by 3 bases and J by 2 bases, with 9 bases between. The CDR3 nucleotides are TGTGCCAGCAGCTACGACACAACCTACAATGAGCAGTTCTTC. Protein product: CASSYDTTYNEQFF.

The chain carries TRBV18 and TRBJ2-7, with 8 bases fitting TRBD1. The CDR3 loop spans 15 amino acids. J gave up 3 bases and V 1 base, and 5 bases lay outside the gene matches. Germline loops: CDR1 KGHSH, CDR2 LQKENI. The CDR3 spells CASSPLGQGSYEQYF. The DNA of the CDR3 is TGTGCCAGCTCACCACTAGGACAGGGTAGCTACGAGCAGTACTTC.

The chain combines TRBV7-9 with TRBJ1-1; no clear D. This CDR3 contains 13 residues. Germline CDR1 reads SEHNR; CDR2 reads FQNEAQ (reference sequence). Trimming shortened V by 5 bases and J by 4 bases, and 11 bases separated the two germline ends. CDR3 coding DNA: TGTGCCAGCAGCCCCACGGGTGGCACTGAAGCTTTCTTT. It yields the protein CASSPTGGTEAFF.

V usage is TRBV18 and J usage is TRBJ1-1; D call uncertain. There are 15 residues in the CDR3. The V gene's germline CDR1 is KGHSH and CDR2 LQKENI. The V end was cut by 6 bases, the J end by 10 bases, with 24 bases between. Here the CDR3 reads CASSLSSAQEMRAFF. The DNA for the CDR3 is TGTGCCAGCTCCCTGTCTTCGGCCCAGGAAATGAGAGCTTTCTTT.

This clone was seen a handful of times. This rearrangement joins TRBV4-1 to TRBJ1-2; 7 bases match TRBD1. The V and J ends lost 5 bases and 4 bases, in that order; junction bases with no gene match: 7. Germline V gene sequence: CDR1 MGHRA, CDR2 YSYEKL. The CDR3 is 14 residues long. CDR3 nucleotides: TGCGCCAGCAGCGGACTGGGGACAGCCTATGGCTACACCTTC. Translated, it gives CASSGLGTAYGYTF.

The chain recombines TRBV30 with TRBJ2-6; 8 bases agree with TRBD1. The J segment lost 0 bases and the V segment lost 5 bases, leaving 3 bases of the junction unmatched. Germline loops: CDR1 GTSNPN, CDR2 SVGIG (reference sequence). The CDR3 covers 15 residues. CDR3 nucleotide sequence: TGTGCCTGGGGGGACAGGCTCTCTGGGGCCAACGTCCTGACTTTC. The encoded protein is CAWGDRLSGANVLTF.

The CDR3 region has the DNA TGCGCCAGCAGCCGATTGGGACTAGTGCCGACCTACGAGCAGTACTTC. Translated, it gives CASSRLGLVPTYEQYF. This chain uses TRBV4-1 with TRBJ2-7; 8 bases are shared with TRBD2. V lost 4 bases to trimming and J lost 2 bases; unmatched junction nucleotides: 10. Germline CDR1 reads MGHRA; CDR2 reads YSYEKL. The CDR3 contains 16 residues.

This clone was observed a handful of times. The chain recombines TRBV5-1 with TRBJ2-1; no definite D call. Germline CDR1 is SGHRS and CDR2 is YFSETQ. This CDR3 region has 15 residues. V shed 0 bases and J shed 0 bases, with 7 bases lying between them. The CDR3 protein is CASSLEFSSYNEQFF. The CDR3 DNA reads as TGCGCCAGCAGCTTGGAATTTAGCTCCTACAATGAGCAGTTCTTC.

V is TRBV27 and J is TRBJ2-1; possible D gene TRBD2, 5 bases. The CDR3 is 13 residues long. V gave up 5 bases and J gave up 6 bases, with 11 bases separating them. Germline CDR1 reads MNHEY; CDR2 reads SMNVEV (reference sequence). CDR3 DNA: TGTGCCAGCAGTCATAGCGCGCGCAATGAGCAGTTCTTC. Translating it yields CASSHSARNEQFF.

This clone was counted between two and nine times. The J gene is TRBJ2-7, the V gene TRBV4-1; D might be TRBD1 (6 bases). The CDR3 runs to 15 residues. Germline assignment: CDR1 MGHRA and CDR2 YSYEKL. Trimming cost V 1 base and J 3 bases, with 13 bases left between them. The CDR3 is CASSQAETGIYEQYF. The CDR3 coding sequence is TGCGCCAGCAGCCAAGCCGAGACAGGTATCTACGAGCAGTACTTC.

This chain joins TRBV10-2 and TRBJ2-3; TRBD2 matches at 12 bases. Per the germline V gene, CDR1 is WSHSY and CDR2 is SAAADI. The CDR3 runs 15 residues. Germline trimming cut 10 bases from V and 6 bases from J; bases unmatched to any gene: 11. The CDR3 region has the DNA TGCGCCACCAGGAACCGACTAGCGGGAGCTGATACGCAGTATTTT. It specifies CATRNRLAGADTQYF.